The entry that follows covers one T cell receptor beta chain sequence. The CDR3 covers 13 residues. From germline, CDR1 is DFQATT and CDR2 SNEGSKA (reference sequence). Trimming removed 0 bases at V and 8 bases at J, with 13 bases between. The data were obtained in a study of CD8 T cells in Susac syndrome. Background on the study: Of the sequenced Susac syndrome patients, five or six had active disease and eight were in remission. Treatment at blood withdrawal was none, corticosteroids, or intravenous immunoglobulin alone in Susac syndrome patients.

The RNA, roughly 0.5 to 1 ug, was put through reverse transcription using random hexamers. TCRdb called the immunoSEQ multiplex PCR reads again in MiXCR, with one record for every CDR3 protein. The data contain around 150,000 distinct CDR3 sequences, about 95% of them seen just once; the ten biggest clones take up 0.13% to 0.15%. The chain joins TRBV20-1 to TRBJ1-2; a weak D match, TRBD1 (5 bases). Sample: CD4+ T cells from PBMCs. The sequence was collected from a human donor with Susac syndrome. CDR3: CSARDGQGFGYTF. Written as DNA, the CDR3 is TGCAGTGCTAGAGATGGGCAGGGCTTCGGCTACACCTTC.